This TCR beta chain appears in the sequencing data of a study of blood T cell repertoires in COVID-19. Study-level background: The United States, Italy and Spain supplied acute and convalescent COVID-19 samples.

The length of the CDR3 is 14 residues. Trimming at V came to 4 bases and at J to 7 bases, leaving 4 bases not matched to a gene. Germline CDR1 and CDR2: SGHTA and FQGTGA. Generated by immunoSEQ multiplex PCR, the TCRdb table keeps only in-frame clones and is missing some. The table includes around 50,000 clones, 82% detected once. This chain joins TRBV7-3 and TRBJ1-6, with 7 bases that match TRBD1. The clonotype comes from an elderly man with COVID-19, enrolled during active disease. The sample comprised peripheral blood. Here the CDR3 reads CASSSGQLNSPLHF. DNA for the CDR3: TGTGCCAGCAGCTCGGGACAGTTGAATTCACCCCTCCACTTT.